This T cell receptor (beta chain) was recovered during a study of blood T cells in healthy people across ages. The CDR3 is 15 residues long. Germline V CDR1 and CDR2: SGHTA, FQGNSA. Trimming stripped 0 bases from V and 2 bases from J, with 11 bases between. A second PCR of 7 to 11 cycles used a sample-barcoded 5' primer and a J-beta primer mix. Every cDNA molecule bore a tag from a template-switch adaptor containing 12 random nucleotides. TCRdb passed the 5' RACE reads through MiXCR, listing each CDR3 protein once. The table shows over 600,000 distinct CDR3 sequences, with around 21% occurring only once.

The specimen was blood. The chain has TRBV7-2 and TRBJ2-7, with D tentatively TRBD2 (6 bases). The source of this sequence is a man aged 65 to 79 in good health. The CDR3 DNA is TGTGCCAGCAGCTTAGCTTTGCGGGGTGCCTACGAGCAGTACTTC. This translates into CASSLALRGAYEQYF.